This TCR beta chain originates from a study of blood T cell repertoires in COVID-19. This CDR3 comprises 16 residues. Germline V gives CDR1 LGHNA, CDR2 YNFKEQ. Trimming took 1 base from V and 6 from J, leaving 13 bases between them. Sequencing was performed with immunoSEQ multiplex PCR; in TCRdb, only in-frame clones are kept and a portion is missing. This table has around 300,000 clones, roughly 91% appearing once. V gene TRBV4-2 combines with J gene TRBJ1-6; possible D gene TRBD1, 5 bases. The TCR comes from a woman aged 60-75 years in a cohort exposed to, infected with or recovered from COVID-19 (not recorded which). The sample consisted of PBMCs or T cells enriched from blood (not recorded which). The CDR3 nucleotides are TGTGCCAGCAGCCAAGGGGGGGAAAGGGGTAATTCACCCCTCCACTTT. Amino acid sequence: CASSQGGERGNSPLHF.